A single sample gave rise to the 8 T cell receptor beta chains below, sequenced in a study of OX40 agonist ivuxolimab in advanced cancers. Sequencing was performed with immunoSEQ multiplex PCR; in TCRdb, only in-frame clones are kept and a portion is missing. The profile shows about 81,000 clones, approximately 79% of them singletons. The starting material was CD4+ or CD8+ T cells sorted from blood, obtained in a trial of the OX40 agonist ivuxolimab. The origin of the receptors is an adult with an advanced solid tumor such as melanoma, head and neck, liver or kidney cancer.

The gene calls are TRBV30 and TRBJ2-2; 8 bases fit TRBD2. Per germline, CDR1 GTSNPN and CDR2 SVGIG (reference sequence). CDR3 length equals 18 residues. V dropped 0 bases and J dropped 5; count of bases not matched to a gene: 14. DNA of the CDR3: TGTGCCTGGAGTGTACAGTGGTGGAGCGGGAGACCAACCGGGGAGCTGTTTTTT. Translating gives CAWSVQWWSGRPTGELFF. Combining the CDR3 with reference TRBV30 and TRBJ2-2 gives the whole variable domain SQTIHQWPATLVQPVGSPLSLECTVEGTSNPNLYWYRQAAGRGLQLLFYSVGIGQISSEVPQNLSASRPQDRQFILSSKKLLLSDSGFYLCAWSVQWWSGRPTGELFFGEGSRLTVL.

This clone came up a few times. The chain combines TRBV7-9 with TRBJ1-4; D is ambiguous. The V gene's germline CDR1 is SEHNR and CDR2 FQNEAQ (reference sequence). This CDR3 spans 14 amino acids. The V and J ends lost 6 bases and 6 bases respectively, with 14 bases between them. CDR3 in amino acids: CASRKSDNYEKLFF. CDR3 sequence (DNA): TGTGCCAGCAGAAAAAGTGATAATTATGAAAAACTGTTTTTT.

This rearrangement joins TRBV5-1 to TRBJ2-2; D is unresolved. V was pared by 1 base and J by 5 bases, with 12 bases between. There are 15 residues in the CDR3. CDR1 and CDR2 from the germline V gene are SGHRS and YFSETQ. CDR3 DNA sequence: TGCGCCAGCAGCTTGAATCCGGTGACGACCGGGGAGCTGTTTTTT. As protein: CASSLNPVTTGELFF. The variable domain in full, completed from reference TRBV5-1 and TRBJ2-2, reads KAGVTQTPRYLIKTRGQQVTLSCSPISGHRSVSWYQQTPGQGLQFLFEYFSETQRNKGNFPGRFSGRQFSNSRSEMNVSTLELGDSALYLCASSLNPVTTGELFFGEGSRLTVL.

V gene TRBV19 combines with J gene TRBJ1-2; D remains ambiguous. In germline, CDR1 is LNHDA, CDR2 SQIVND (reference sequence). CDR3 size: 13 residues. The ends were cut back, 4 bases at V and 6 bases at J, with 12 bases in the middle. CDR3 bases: TGTGCCAGTAGTAACGGGGTCGAGGATGGCTACACCTTC. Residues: CASSNGVEDGYTF.

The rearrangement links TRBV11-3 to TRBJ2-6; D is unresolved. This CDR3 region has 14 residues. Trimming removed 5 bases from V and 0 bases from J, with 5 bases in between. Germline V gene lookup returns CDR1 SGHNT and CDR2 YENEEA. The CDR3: CASSPSSGANVLTF. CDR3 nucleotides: TGTGCCAGCAGCCCATCCTCTGGGGCCAACGTCCTGACTTTC.

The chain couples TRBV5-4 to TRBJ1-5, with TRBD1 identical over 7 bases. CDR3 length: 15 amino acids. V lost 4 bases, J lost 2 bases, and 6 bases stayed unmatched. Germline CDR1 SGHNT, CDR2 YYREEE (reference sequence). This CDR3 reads CASSRQGTGNQPQHF. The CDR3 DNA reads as TGTGCCAGCAGCCGACAGGGAACGGGCAATCAGCCCCAGCATTTT.

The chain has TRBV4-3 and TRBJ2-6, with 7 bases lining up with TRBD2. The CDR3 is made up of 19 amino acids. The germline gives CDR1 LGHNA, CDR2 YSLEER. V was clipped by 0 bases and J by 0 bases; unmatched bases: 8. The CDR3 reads CASSQDLVLASSGANVLTF. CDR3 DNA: TGCGCCAGCAGCCAAGATCTGGTACTAGCGAGCTCTGGGGCCAACGTCCTGACTTTC.

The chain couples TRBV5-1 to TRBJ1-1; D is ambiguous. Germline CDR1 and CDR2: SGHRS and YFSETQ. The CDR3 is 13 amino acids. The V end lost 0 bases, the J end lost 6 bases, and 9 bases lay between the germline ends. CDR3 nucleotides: TGCGCCAGCAGCTTGGGCCTGGCCGCTGAAGCTTTCTTT. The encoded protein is CASSLGLAAEAFF.